This T cell receptor (beta chain) was captured by sequencing in a study of blood T cell repertoires in COVID-19. Overall study: Sites in the United States, Italy and Spain provided acute and convalescent COVID-19 samples.

The method was immunoSEQ multiplex PCR; TCRdb's version includes in-frame clones alone and lacks a portion of them. The table records approximately 150,000 clones, roughly 84% of them present only once. The CDR3 totals 19 residues. Germline values: CDR1 MNHEY, CDR2 SMNVEV (reference sequence). V lost 0 bases, J lost 0 bases, and 15 bases lay in between. The V gene is TRBV27, the J gene TRBJ1-6; D call uncertain. This sequence originates from a human donor with acute or convalescent COVID-19. The donor label of this sample is uncertain. Sequencing input: peripheral blood. Written as DNA, the CDR3 is TGTGCCAGCAGTTTATCGGTACCCGTGTTTAGCTCCTATAATTCACCCCTCCACTTT. It encodes CASSLSVPVFSSYNSPLHF.